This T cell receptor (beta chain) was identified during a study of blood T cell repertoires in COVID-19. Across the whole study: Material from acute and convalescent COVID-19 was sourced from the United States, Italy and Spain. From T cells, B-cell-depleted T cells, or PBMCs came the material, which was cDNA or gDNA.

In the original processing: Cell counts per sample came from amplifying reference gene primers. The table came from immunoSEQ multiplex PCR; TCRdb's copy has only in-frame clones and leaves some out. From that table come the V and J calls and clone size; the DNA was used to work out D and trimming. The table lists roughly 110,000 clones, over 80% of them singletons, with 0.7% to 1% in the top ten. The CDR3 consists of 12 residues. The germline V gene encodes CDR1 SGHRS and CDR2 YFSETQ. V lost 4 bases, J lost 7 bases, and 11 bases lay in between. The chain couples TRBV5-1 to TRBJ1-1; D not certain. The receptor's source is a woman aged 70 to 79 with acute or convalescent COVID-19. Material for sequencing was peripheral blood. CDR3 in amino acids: CASSPAGGEAFF. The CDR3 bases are TGCGCCAGCAGCCCCGCCGGAGGTGAAGCTTTCTTT.